A selection of T cell receptor beta chains follows, all from one sample in a study of blood T cell repertoires in COVID-19. This table comes from immunoSEQ multiplex PCR, and its TCRdb copy is limited to in-frame clones, with some not included. The table shows around 140,000 clones, with about 76% occurring only once. Sequenced sample: peripheral blood. These receptors originate from a woman aged 55-69 years with active or convalescent COVID-19. CDR3s include the opening cysteine and the closing phenylalanine or tryptophan. D genes are given only for firm matches. Not every row has a clone size; where given, it reads once, few, many or a size class.

>NA|TRBD1|TRBJ1-2|TRBV20-1
TGCAGTGCTAGTTCGACAGGGCCCCACTATGGCTACACCTTC
CSASSTGPHYGYTF
>NA|TRBD1|TRBJ1-1|TRBV6-5
TGTGCCAGCAGCCCAACAGGGGGCTCGACTGAAGCTTTCTTT
CASSPTGGSTEAFF
>NA|TRBD1|TRBJ1-1|TRBV27
TGTGCCAGCAGTTTAACCCTACAGGGGACTGAAGCTTTCTTT
CASSLTLQGTEAFF
>NA|TRBD2|TRBJ2-3|TRBV7-2
TGTGCCAGCAGCTTAGGACTAGCGGGAACAGATACGCAGTATTTT
CASSLGLAGTDTQYF
>NA|NA|TRBJ2-7|TRBV24-1
TGTGCCACCAGTGACCAAAGGTCGACAGGCTCCTACGAGCAGTACTTC
CATSDQRSTGSYEQYF
>NA|NA|TRBJ1-1|TRBV4-2
TGTGCCAGCAGCCATGTGGGGGAGGCCACTGAAGCTTTCTTT
CASSHVGEATEAFF
>once|NA|TRBJ1-3|TRBV6-5
TGTGCCAGCAGTCCTCGAATAGGGGTTGGAAACACCATATATTTT
CASSPRIGVGNTIYF
>NA|NA|TRBJ1-6|TRBV27
TGTGCCAGCAGTTTATCGTTGGCGGGTCCACCCCTCCACTTT
CASSLSLAGPPLHF
>NA|TRBD2|TRBJ2-7|TRBV3-1/TRBV3-2
TGTGCCAGCAGCCAAGGCAGCGGGAGGAGGAGGGAGCAGTACTTC
CASSQGSGRRREQYF
>once|NA|TRBJ2-6|TRBV18
TGTGCCAGCTCCGTGAGCCTGTCTTCTGGGGCCAACGTCCTGACTTTC
CASSVSLSSGANVLTF
>NA|TRBD1|TRBJ1-5|TRBV6-4
TGTGCCAGCAGGAGGGACAGGGCATGGAGCAATCAGCCCCAGCATTTT
CASRRDRAWSNQPQHF
>NA|NA|TRBJ2-2|TRBV29-1
TGCAGCGGAGGGCAGGGGACCGGGGAGCTGTTTTTT
CSGGQGTGELFF
>NA|NA|TRBJ2-1|TRBV5-4
TGTGCCAGCAGCCGAGGTTCCGTCTTAAATACCTACAATGAGCAGTTCTTC
CASSRGSVLNTYNEQFF
>NA|TRBD2|TRBJ2-2|TRBV5-1
TGCGCCAGCAGCTTGGCCAGAGTCGGGCTAGCGGGAACCGGGGAGCTGTTTTTT
CASSLARVGLAGTGELFF
>NA|NA|TRBJ1-1|TRBV6-6
TGTGCCAGCAGTTACACCGGGATGGGCACTGAAGCTTTCTTT
CASSYTGMGTEAFF
>NA|TRBD1|TRBJ1-1|TRBV27
TGTGCCAGCAGTTACAAGGGGGCCCCGAACACTGAAGCTTTCTTT
CASSYKGAPNTEAFF
>NA|TRBD2|TRBJ2-1|TRBV28
TGTGCCAGCAGCCCTTGGACTAGCGGACTCTACAATGAGCAGTTCTTC
CASSPWTSGLYNEQFF
>NA|TRBD1|TRBJ1-2|TRBV4-1
TGCGCCAGCAGCCCAGGACAGGAGCGACCCGACTTC
CASSPGQERPDF
>NA|NA|TRBJ2-2|TRBV6-2/TRBV6-3
TGTGCCAGCAGTTATAGGGGACACGGGGAGCTGTTTTTT
CASSYRGHGELFF
>NA|NA|TRBJ1-1|TRBV30
TGTGCCTGGTCGGGACTTCTGAACACTGAAGCTTTCTTT
CAWSGLLNTEAFF
>NA|NA|TRBJ2-3|TRBV15
TGTGCCACCAGCAGAGTGGGAGGACCACTCTTAACAGATACGCAGTATTTT
CATSRVGGPLLTDTQYF
>once|NA|TRBJ1-1|TRBV6-4
TGTGCCAGCAGTCCGGAACACGGACTAAACACTGAAGCTTTCTTT
CASSPEHGLNTEAFF
>NA|TRBD2|TRBJ2-1|TRBV5-4
TGTGCCAGCAGGATTACTAGCGAGCCTTACAATGAGCAGTTCTTC
CASRITSEPYNEQFF
>NA|TRBD2|TRBJ2-7|TRBV29-1
TGCAGCTGGGGGGAGGGCGGCACCGAGCAGTACTTC
CSWGEGGTEQYF
>NA|TRBD2|TRBJ2-5|TRBV6-5
TGTGCCAGCACGTGGACTAGCGGGGTACAAGAGACCCAGTACTTC
CASTWTSGVQETQYF
>NA|TRBD2|TRBJ2-3|TRBV7-3
TGTGCCAGCAGCCCCGGACTAGCGGGACACACAGATACGCAGTATTTT
CASSPGLAGHTDTQYF
>NA|TRBD1|TRBJ2-3|TRBV10-2
TGCGCCAGCAGGGTGACAGGGGTAAGCACAGATACGCAGTATTTT
CASRVTGVSTDTQYF
>NA|TRBD2|TRBJ2-7|TRBV4-3
TGCGCCAGCAGCCAAAAGCTAGCGGGAAACACAGAGCAGTACTTC
CASSQKLAGNTEQYF
>NA|NA|TRBJ2-1|TRBV7-8
TGTGCCAGCAGCTCGATGACCACAACAGGGAGAAATGAGCAGTTCTTC
CASSSMTTTGRNEQFF
>once|NA|TRBJ1-3|TRBV2
TGTGCCAGCAGGTCAGGCTTCTCTGGAAACACCATATATTTT
CASRSGFSGNTIYF
>once|NA|TRBJ2-1|TRBV20-1
TGCAGTGCTAGTCCTAGCACCAATGAGCAGTTCTTC
CSASPSTNEQFF
>NA|NA|TRBJ1-2|TRBV10-3
TGTGCCATCAGTGAGTCGGTGGTTAAAGGGGCCTATGGCTACACCTTC
CAISESVVKGAYGYTF
>NA|NA|TRBJ1-1|TRBV3-1/TRBV3-2
TGTGCCAGCAGCCGCAGGGGGAACACTGAAGCTTTCTTT
CASSRRGNTEAFF
>NA|NA|TRBJ2-7|TRBV12-3/TRBV12-4
TGTGCCAGCAGTCTAACCCCCCTCCCCGAGCAGTACTTC
CASSLTPLPEQYF
>NA|NA|TRBJ1-5|TRBV20-1
TGCAGTGCCTTACGGGACACCATGCAGCATTTT
CSALRDTMQHF
>NA|NA|TRBJ1-2|TRBV28
TGTGCCAGCAGCCTACCCATCACGAGAGGGATCGAAGGCTACACCTTC
CASSLPITRGIEGYTF
>NA|TRBD1|TRBJ2-3|TRBV29-1
TGCAGCACAGACAGGGGGACCACAGATACGCAGTATTTT
CSTDRGTTDTQYF
>NA|NA|TRBJ2-2|TRBV6-1
TGTGCCAGCAGTGACGGACTAGCAGGGGGGCGAGGCACCGGGGAGCTGTTTTTT
CASSDGLAGGRGTGELFF
>NA|TRBD2|TRBJ2-5|TRBV30
TGTGCCTGGAGTCCGGGACTAGCCTTTGAGACCCAGTACTTC
CAWSPGLAFETQYF
>NA|TRBD1|TRBJ2-2|TRBV7-9
TGTGCCAGCAGCCCTAACAGGGGAGCCGGGGAGCTGTTTTTT
CASSPNRGAGELFF
>NA|TRBD1|TRBJ1-5|TRBV15
TGTGCCACCAGCAGAGTGAGGACAGGGAATAAGGGCAATCAGCCCCAGCATTTT
CATSRVRTGNKGNQPQHF
>NA|TRBD2|TRBJ2-1|TRBV7-6
TGTGCCAGCAGCTTACGGGGGGCCTACAATGAGCAGTTCTTC
CASSLRGAYNEQFF
>NA|NA|TRBJ2-2|TRBV11-1
TGTGCCAGCAGCCCGCGTTTCAGGGCGAACACCGGGGAGCTGTTTTTT
CASSPRFRANTGELFF
>NA|NA|TRBJ1-1|TRBV29-1
TGCAGCGTTGAAGAGGCAGGGGCGGGCACTGAAGCTTTCTTT
CSVEEAGAGTEAFF
>NA|NA|TRBJ1-2|TRBV20-1
TGCAGTGCTGGCGAACTCGGGGGCTACACCTTC
CSAGELGGYTF
>NA|TRBD2|TRBJ2-6|TRBV5-1
TGCGCCAGCAGCTTGGGACTAGCGATTACTGGGGCCAACGTCCTGACTTTC
CASSLGLAITGANVLTF
>NA|TRBD1|TRBJ1-1|TRBV3-1/TRBV3-2
TGTGCCAGCAGCCAAGTAGAGGGGGCGGCTTTCTTT
CASSQVEGAAFF
>NA|TRBD2|TRBJ2-7|TRBV6-5
TGTGCCAGCAGTTACTGGGGACTAGCGGTCTACGAGCAGTACTTC
CASSYWGLAVYEQYF
>NA|TRBD2|TRBJ2-1|TRBV27
TGTGCCAGCAGTTTGGGCCGGACTAGCGGTTACAATGAGCAGTTCTTC
CASSLGRTSGYNEQFF